This T cell receptor beta chain was retrieved from a study of blood T cell repertoires in COVID-19. TCRdb's table, derived via immunoSEQ multiplex PCR, lists solely in-frame clones and lacks some. The sample has about 140,000 clones; around 81% are singletons. The V end lost 4 bases, the J end lost 5 bases, and 15 bases lay between the germline ends. CDR1 and CDR2 (germline): SGHRS, YFSETQ. The CDR3 runs 14 residues. The TCR comes from a human donor in a cohort sampled during active COVID-19. The chain couples TRBV5-1 to TRBJ2-5; TRBD2 might be the D (7 bases). Sequencing used peripheral blood. The DNA for the CDR3 is TGCGCCAGCAGCCCGGCGGGGGCTGGGGAGACCCAGTACTTC. This translates into CASSPAGAGETQYF.